The 21 T cell receptor beta chains listed next were all sequenced from one sample in a study of a mutant IDH1 vaccine in newly diagnosed glioma. Method: immunoSEQ multiplex PCR; TCRdb's copy keeps in-frame clones and lacks some. The table includes approximately 62,000 clones, approximately 80% detected once. Time point indicated: week 35, safety follow-up. It was 300 ug of mutant IDH1 20-mer peptide that made up each vaccine dose, given with topical imiquimod. Which antigens these TCRs recognize remains unknown. Sequences were derived from PBMCs, sampled from a glioma patient whose treatment included an IDH1 peptide vaccine. The receptors come from a man aged 25 to 40 with glioma.

The rearrangement links TRBV19 to TRBJ2-1; unclear D gene. Per germline, CDR1 LNHDA and CDR2 SQIVND (reference sequence). The CDR3 runs to 12 residues. Deletions cut 9 bases from V and 6 bases from J, with 12 bases between. Here the CDR3 DNA reads TGTGCCAGCACCTTCCGTAGCAATGAGCAGTTCTTC. This translates into CASTFRSNEQFF.

The V and J genes are TRBV7-8 and TRBJ1-1; D is possibly TRBD1 (6 bases). V was pared by 1 base and J by 8 bases, with 11 bases between. This CDR3 is 13 amino acids long. From germline, CDR1 is SGHVS and CDR2 FQNEAQ. In nucleotides, the CDR3 is TGTGCCAGCAGCTTAGAGGGGGGGAGAGAAGCTTTCTTT. Translating gives CASSLEGGREAFF.

In this sample, this clone turned up once. The genes are TRBV6-1 and TRBJ2-7; 11 nucleotides align to TRBD1. The V and J ends lost 6 bases and 6 bases, in that order; junction bases with no gene match: 4. The length of the CDR3 is 13 residues. Germline CDR1 and CDR2: MNHNS and SASEGT. The DNA of the CDR3 is TGTGCCAGCAGGCCGGGACAGGGGGGCGAGCAGTACTTC. This sequence encodes CASRPGQGGEQYF.

The genes are TRBV7-9 and TRBJ2-1, with D possibly matching TRBD2 (6 bases). The CDR3 has 13 residues. Deletions cut 5 bases from V and 7 bases from J, with 12 bases between. Germline V gives CDR1 SEHNR, CDR2 FQNEAQ (reference sequence). This CDR3 is CASSNRGGNEQFF. The CDR3 nucleotides are TGTGCCAGCAGCAATAGAGGAGGGAATGAGCAGTTCTTC.

The genes are TRBV7-6 and TRBJ1-4, with 12 bases aligning to TRBD1. Germline V lookup: CDR1 SGHVS, CDR2 FNYEAQ. V was clipped by 3 bases and J by 13 bases; unmatched bases: 6. The CDR3 length is 14 residues. The CDR3 nucleotides are TGTGCCAGCAGCTTGGGGACAGGGGGCGCGAGACTGTTTTTT. It is translated as CASSLGTGGARLFF. Drawing the rest from reference TRBV7-6 and TRBJ1-4, the complete variable domain is GAGVSQSPRYKVTKRGQDVALRCDPISGHVSLYWYRQALGQGPEFLTYFNYEAQQDKSGLPNDRFSAERPEGSISTLTIQRTEQRDSAMYRCASSLGTGGARLFFGSGTQLSVL.

The chain recombines TRBV9 with TRBJ2-3; D call uncertain. This CDR3 is 13 amino acids long. V was shortened by 3 bases and J by 6 bases, with 11 bases between the two germline ends. The germline gives CDR1 SGDLS, CDR2 YYNGEE. DNA for the CDR3: TGTGCCAGCAGCGAATCGCCAACTGATACGCAGTATTTT. Protein: CASSESPTDTQYF.

The gene calls are TRBV7-7 and TRBJ1-2, with D possibly TRBD1 on 5 matching bases. CDR1 is SSHAT and CDR2 is FNYEAQ in the germline V gene (reference sequence). The CDR3 has 16 residues. V was clipped by 5 bases and J by 1 base, with 17 bases between them. The DNA for the CDR3 is TGTGCCAGCAGCCCCCTGGGAGGGGCTCATAACTATGGCTACACCTTC. Its translation is CASSPLGGAHNYGYTF.

This sequence joins TRBV29-1 and TRBJ2-2; D remains unclear. Germline V CDR1 and CDR2: SQVTM, ANQGSEA. Trimming removed 7 bases from V and 0 bases from J, with 6 bases in between. The CDR3 is 12 amino acids. CDR3 nucleotides: TGCAGCGGCGGCCCGAACACCGGGGAGCTGTTTTTT. Protein: CSGGPNTGELFF.

The gene calls are TRBV29-1 and TRBJ2-2, with D perhaps matching TRBD2 (6 bases). The ends were cut back, 7 bases at V and 7 bases at J, with 16 bases in the middle. From germline, CDR1 is SQVTM and CDR2 ANQGSEA. CDR3 length: 13 amino acids. The CDR3 loop is CSAILALGGELFF. As DNA, the CDR3 is TGCAGCGCCATCCTAGCGCTAGGCGGGGAGCTGTTTTTT.

This chain's CDR3 is CASSLRAGTYNSPLHF. The CDR3 DNA reads as TGTGCCAGCAGTTTAAGGGCAGGGACCTATAATTCACCCCTCCACTTT. This chain joins TRBV28 and TRBJ1-6; D is possibly TRBD1 (5 bases). The CDR3 runs 16 residues. CDR1 is MDHEN and CDR2 is SYDVKM in the germline V gene. Trimming stripped 2 bases from V and 2 bases from J, with 10 bases between.

This rearrangement joins TRBV4-2 to TRBJ1-5; D might be TRBD1 (6 bases). Germline CDR1 LGHNA, CDR2 YNFKEQ. CDR3 length: 14 residues. With 2 bases removed from V and 5 bases from J, the gap between germline ends came to 10 bases. CDR3 residues: CASSQRGADQPQHF. The CDR3 region has the DNA TGTGCCAGCAGCCAACGGGGGGCGGATCAGCCCCAGCATTTT.

V gene TRBV30 combines with J gene TRBJ1-1, with D hard to call. The V gene's germline CDR1 is GTSNPN and CDR2 SVGIG (reference sequence). This CDR3 spans 13 amino acids. Trimming left V 3 bases short and J 1 base short, with 9 bases between. CDR3 nucleotides: TGTGCCTGGAGGACACAGCCGAACACTGAAGCTTTCTTT. It translates to CAWRTQPNTEAFF.

The CDR3 sequence is CASSPPGAFNYGYTF. The CDR3, as DNA: TGTGCCAGCAGCCCCCCAGGGGCCTTTAACTATGGCTACACCTTC. The chain uses TRBV5-4 and TRBJ1-2; D perhaps matches TRBD1 (6 bases). The CDR3 loop spans 15 amino acids. Trimming removed 4 bases from V and 1 base from J, with 14 bases in between. Germline CDR1 SGHNT, CDR2 YYREEE (reference sequence).

On this clone: Other DNA variants within this sample encode the same CDR3. The chain links TRBV5-1 to TRBJ1-4; tentative D call: TRBD1 (5 bases). Per germline, CDR1 SGHRS and CDR2 YFSETQ. Deletions cut 2 bases from V and 5 bases from J, with 10 bases between. There are 14 residues in the CDR3. CDR3 in amino acids: CASSFTGGNEKLFF. The CDR3 nucleotides are TGCGCCAGCAGCTTCACAGGTGGAAATGAAAAACTGTTTTTT.

This clone was counted a single time. The V gene is TRBV7-9, the J gene TRBJ1-4; D is possibly TRBD1 (5 bases). CDR3 length equals 13 residues. The ends were cut back, 5 bases at V and 10 bases at J, with 14 bases in the middle. From germline, CDR1 is SEHNR and CDR2 FQNEAQ (reference sequence). The CDR3 DNA reads as TGTGCCAGCAGCAGGGGAGGCTCGGGAAAACTGTTTTTT. Translation gives CASSRGGSGKLFF.

CDR3 protein: CASSMGQGGYTF. The CDR3 region has the DNA TGTGCCAGTAGTATGGGACAGGGAGGCTACACCTTC. V gene TRBV19 combines with J gene TRBJ1-2; 9 bases line up with TRBD1. J was trimmed by 8 bases and V by 3 bases; bases with no gene match: 1. The CDR3 consists of 12 residues. The germline V gene has CDR1 LNHDA and CDR2 SQIVND (reference sequence).

This clone turned up a few times. V usage is TRBV12-5 and J usage is TRBJ2-1; perhaps TRBD2 as D (6 bases). Trimming cost V 3 bases and J 7 bases, with 16 bases left between them. In germline, CDR1 is LGHNT, CDR2 FRNRAP. The CDR3 is 15 residues long. This chain's CDR3 is CASGFLPTRGNEQFF. The DNA of the CDR3 is TGTGCTAGTGGTTTCCTCCCCACCCGGGGGAATGAGCAGTTCTTC.

J is TRBJ1-6 and V is TRBV28; 7 bases map to TRBD1. From germline, CDR1 is MDHEN and CDR2 SYDVKM. J lost 6 bases, V lost 4 bases, and 6 bases had no gene match. CDR3 length equals 15 residues. The CDR3 loop is CASSSPSGGNSPLHF. In DNA, the CDR3 is TGTGCCAGCAGTTCCCCCTCAGGGGGTAATTCACCCCTCCACTTT.

V usage is TRBV2 and J usage is TRBJ1-6; D is possibly TRBD1 (5 bases). The CDR3 is 14 residues long. CDR1 is SNHLY and CDR2 is FYNNEI in the germline V gene. The V gene lost 6 bases and the J gene lost 8 bases, with 14 bases spanning the gap. CDR3 sequence (DNA): TGTGCCAGCAGGGACGGGACGATGGATTCACCCCTCCACTTT. Its protein product is CASRDGTMDSPLHF.

The chain employs TRBV2 and TRBJ1-6; D is undetermined. V shed 9 bases and J shed 7 bases, with 13 bases lying between them. This CDR3 contains 13 residues. Germline V gene sequence: CDR1 SNHLY, CDR2 FYNNEI. CDR3 in amino acids: CARAGAGNSPLHF. The CDR3 DNA sequence: TGTGCCAGAGCCGGCGCGGGGAATTCACCCCTCCACTTT.

The chain is built from TRBV29-1 and TRBJ1-1, with TRBD1 as a possible D gene (6 bases). The V gene lost 6 bases and the J gene lost 0 bases, with 11 bases spanning the gap. This CDR3 comprises 13 residues. Per the germline V gene, CDR1 is SQVTM and CDR2 is ANQGSEA. For the CDR3, the DNA is TGCAGCGTCCAGGGGAGAATGAACACTGAAGCTTTCTTT. It codes for CSVQGRMNTEAFF.